A selection of T cell receptor beta chains follows, all from one sample in a study of blood T cell repertoires in COVID-19. Data came from immunoSEQ multiplex PCR; TCRdb stores just in-frame clones and leaves some out. The table includes 30,000 to 35,000 clones, 88% detected once. Sequenced sample: peripheral blood. Every receptor here comes from a man aged 55 to 69 with active COVID-19. Both conserved end residues are part of each CDR3. The order of the fields is clone size, V gene, D gene, J gene, CDR3 DNA, CDR3 protein. The D gene is left open where the match is weak. Some rows mark clone size as missing; the rest say once, few, many or name a class of expanded clone.

abundance: NA; v_gene: TRBV25-1; d_gene: TRBD1; j_gene: TRBJ2-1; CDR3nt: TGTGCCAGCAGTGGGGACAGGGGGCCTGGCAATGAGCAGTTCTTC; CDR3aa: CASSGDRGPGNEQFF
abundance: NA; v_gene: TRBV7-3; d_gene: TRBD1; j_gene: TRBJ2-3; CDR3nt: TGTGCCAGCAGCTTACCGGGACAGATGGGAACAGATACGCAGTATTTT; CDR3aa: CASSLPGQMGTDTQYF
abundance: NA; v_gene: TRBV29-1; d_gene: TRBD2; j_gene: TRBJ2-7; CDR3nt: TGCAGCGTCGGACTAGCGGGAGGACCCTACGAGCAGTACTTC; CDR3aa: CSVGLAGGPYEQYF
abundance: NA; v_gene: TRBV7-7; d_gene: TRBD2; j_gene: TRBJ2-1; CDR3nt: TGTGCCAGCAGCCCGGGACTAGCGGCACACAATGAGCAGTTCTTC; CDR3aa: CASSPGLAAHNEQFF
abundance: NA; v_gene: TRBV5-1; d_gene: NA; j_gene: TRBJ1-1; CDR3nt: TGCGCCAGCAGCGGGGGACACGCCCCCGGGTTTAACACTGAAGCTTTCTTT; CDR3aa: CASSGGHAPGFNTEAFF
abundance: NA; v_gene: TRBV6-6; d_gene: NA; j_gene: TRBJ2-4; CDR3nt: TGTGCCAGCAGTTACTCCAACAGGGAAGGCAAAAACATTCAGTACTTC; CDR3aa: CASSYSNREGKNIQYF
abundance: NA; v_gene: TRBV12-3/TRBV12-4; d_gene: NA; j_gene: TRBJ2-1; CDR3nt: TGTGCCAGCAGCCCTCTCAATGAGCAGTTCTTC; CDR3aa: CASSPLNEQFF
abundance: NA; v_gene: TRBV27; d_gene: TRBD2; j_gene: TRBJ2-7; CDR3nt: TGTGCCAGCAGTTTACGTCTAGCGGGGACCTACGAGCAGTACTTC; CDR3aa: CASSLRLAGTYEQYF
abundance: NA; v_gene: TRBV7-9; d_gene: NA; j_gene: TRBJ2-3; CDR3nt: TGTGCCAGCAGCTTCCCTTTTGCAGATACGCAGTATTTT; CDR3aa: CASSFPFADTQYF
abundance: NA; v_gene: TRBV5-4; d_gene: NA; j_gene: TRBJ2-3; CDR3nt: TGTGCCAGCAGCTTGTCGGGAGCTGGAGATACGCAGTATTTT; CDR3aa: CASSLSGAGDTQYF
abundance: NA; v_gene: TRBV2; d_gene: NA; j_gene: TRBJ2-1; CDR3nt: TGTGCCAGCAGCAGAGACCGTGCCCGGGTTTACAATGAGCAGTTCTTC; CDR3aa: CASSRDRARVYNEQFF
abundance: NA; v_gene: TRBV5-1; d_gene: NA; j_gene: TRBJ2-7; CDR3nt: TGCGCCAGCAGCTTGGGGGCAGGGCAAGACGAGCAGTACTTC; CDR3aa: CASSLGAGQDEQYF
abundance: NA; v_gene: TRBV7-3; d_gene: TRBD2; j_gene: TRBJ2-2; CDR3nt: TGTGCCAGCAGCTCGGGACTAGAAAACACCGGGGAGCTGTTTTTT; CDR3aa: CASSSGLENTGELFF
abundance: NA; v_gene: TRBV4-1; d_gene: TRBD1; j_gene: TRBJ1-5; CDR3nt: TGCGCCAGCAGCCAAGCCCAGGGACAGAACAATCAGCCCCAGCATTTT; CDR3aa: CASSQAQGQNNQPQHF
abundance: NA; v_gene: TRBV2; d_gene: NA; j_gene: TRBJ2-1; CDR3nt: TGTGCCAGCAGCGCCACTAGCTACAATGAGCAGTTCTTC; CDR3aa: CASSATSYNEQFF
abundance: NA; v_gene: TRBV7-2; d_gene: NA; j_gene: TRBJ2-5; CDR3nt: TGTGCCAGCAGCTTGGTGGCAGAGACCCAGTACTTC; CDR3aa: CASSLVAETQYF
abundance: NA; v_gene: TRBV5-1; d_gene: NA; j_gene: TRBJ2-2; CDR3nt: TGCGCCAGTTCTCAGGGTCTCGGGGAGCTGTTTTTT; CDR3aa: CASSQGLGELFF
abundance: NA; v_gene: TRBV9; d_gene: NA; j_gene: TRBJ1-5; CDR3nt: TGTGCCAGCAGCGTAGAGGGAGTCGGTCAGCCCCAGCATTTT; CDR3aa: CASSVEGVGQPQHF
abundance: NA; v_gene: TRBV24-1; d_gene: NA; j_gene: TRBJ2-3; CDR3nt: TGTGCCACCAGTGACGGAGGGGGGGGCACAGATACGCAGTATTTT; CDR3aa: CATSDGGGGTDTQYF
abundance: once; v_gene: TRBV6-5; d_gene: NA; j_gene: TRBJ1-4; CDR3nt: TGTGCCAGCAGTTACGGGGCCACTAATGAAAAACTGTTTTTT; CDR3aa: CASSYGATNEKLFF
abundance: NA; v_gene: TRBV5-5; d_gene: NA; j_gene: TRBJ1-5; CDR3nt: TGTGCCAGCAGCAACTCGGAGGCAGGTCAGCCCCAGCATTTT; CDR3aa: CASSNSEAGQPQHF
abundance: NA; v_gene: TRBV7-9; d_gene: NA; j_gene: TRBJ1-2; CDR3nt: TGTGCCAGCAGCTTAGGGGAAGGGGTGCAGGGGAGCTATGGCTACACCTTC; CDR3aa: CASSLGEGVQGSYGYTF
abundance: NA; v_gene: TRBV10-3; d_gene: TRBD1; j_gene: TRBJ1-5; CDR3nt: TGTGCCGCCGGACAGGGTGCAAATCAGCCCCAGCATTTT; CDR3aa: CAAGQGANQPQHF
abundance: NA; v_gene: TRBV18; d_gene: TRBD2; j_gene: TRBJ2-5; CDR3nt: TGTGCCAGCTCACCACGGGGGACTAGCGGGAGGGCCGTAGAGACCCAGTACTTC; CDR3aa: CASSPRGTSGRAVETQYF
abundance: once; v_gene: TRBV5-8; d_gene: TRBD1; j_gene: TRBJ1-5; CDR3nt: TGTGCCAGCAGCTCCGGGACAGGGGTAAATCAGCCCCAGCATTTT; CDR3aa: CASSSGTGVNQPQHF
abundance: NA; v_gene: TRBV5-1; d_gene: NA; j_gene: TRBJ2-1; CDR3nt: TGCGCCAGCAGCTCCCGAGCGGACAGTCACAATGAGCAGTTCTTC; CDR3aa: CASSSRADSHNEQFF
abundance: once; v_gene: TRBV6-5; d_gene: NA; j_gene: TRBJ2-2; CDR3nt: TGTGCCAGCTCCCCAGACAGCGGGACCGGGGAGCTGTTTTTT; CDR3aa: CASSPDSGTGELFF
abundance: NA; v_gene: TRBV20-1; d_gene: TRBD1; j_gene: TRBJ2-5; CDR3nt: TGCAGTGCGGCAGGGGGAGAGACCCAGTACTTC; CDR3aa: CSAAGGETQYF
abundance: NA; v_gene: TRBV27; d_gene: NA; j_gene: TRBJ2-1; CDR3nt: TGTGCCAGCAGTTTGCGGGTAGGTGAGCAGTTCTTC; CDR3aa: CASSLRVGEQFF
abundance: NA; v_gene: TRBV6-5; d_gene: TRBD1; j_gene: TRBJ2-5; CDR3nt: TGTGCCAGCAGTCCAATACGGGACAGGCAAGAGACCCAGTACTTC; CDR3aa: CASSPIRDRQETQYF
abundance: NA; v_gene: TRBV11-2; d_gene: TRBD2; j_gene: TRBJ2-2; CDR3nt: TGTGCCAGCAGCTTACGTATAGCGGGATTAGCCGGGGAGCTGTTTTTT; CDR3aa: CASSLRIAGLAGELFF
abundance: NA; v_gene: TRBV7-2; d_gene: TRBD2; j_gene: TRBJ2-1; CDR3nt: TGTGCCAGCAGCGCACTAGCGGGAAGGAAAAATGAGCAGTTCTTC; CDR3aa: CASSALAGRKNEQFF
abundance: few; v_gene: TRBV5-6; d_gene: NA; j_gene: TRBJ1-5; CDR3nt: TGTGCCAGCAGCTTGAGACAGGCAAGCAATCAGCCCCAGCATTTT; CDR3aa: CASSLRQASNQPQHF
abundance: NA; v_gene: TRBV19; d_gene: NA; j_gene: TRBJ1-4; CDR3nt: TGTGCCAGTAGTATTTCCAGGGTGGGCACTAATGAAAAACTGTTTTTT; CDR3aa: CASSISRVGTNEKLFF
abundance: NA; v_gene: TRBV5-1; d_gene: NA; j_gene: TRBJ2-7; CDR3nt: TGCGCCAGCAGCTTGAGAAGCGGCCGAAGCTACGAGCAGTACTTC; CDR3aa: CASSLRSGRSYEQYF
abundance: few; v_gene: TRBV7-2; d_gene: TRBD2; j_gene: TRBJ2-1; CDR3nt: TGTGCCAGCAGCTTAATACTAGCGGGAGCGGGTGAGCAGTTCTTC; CDR3aa: CASSLILAGAGEQFF
abundance: medium-sized; v_gene: TRBV28; d_gene: NA; j_gene: TRBJ2-7; CDR3nt: TGTGCCAGGAGCGGGCTCGTCTATTACGAGCAGTACTTC; CDR3aa: CARSGLVYYEQYF
abundance: NA; v_gene: TRBV11-2; d_gene: NA; j_gene: TRBJ2-2; CDR3nt: TGTGCCAGCAGCCCAGGAACGAACACCGGGGAGCTGTTTTTT; CDR3aa: CASSPGTNTGELFF
abundance: once; v_gene: TRBV6-5; d_gene: TRBD1; j_gene: TRBJ2-1; CDR3nt: TGTGCCAGCAGTTACTGGGGACAGGGGCGGCGCAATGAGCAGTTCTTC; CDR3aa: CASSYWGQGRRNEQFF
abundance: NA; v_gene: TRBV19; d_gene: NA; j_gene: TRBJ2-1; CDR3nt: TGTGCCAGTAGTATTACCCACTCCTCGGGCGGGTCGAGCCTCTACAATGAGCAGTTCTTC; CDR3aa: CASSITHSSGGSSLYNEQFF
abundance: NA; v_gene: TRBV7-6; d_gene: TRBD1; j_gene: TRBJ2-5; CDR3nt: TGTGCCAGCAGCTTAACCGGGACAGGGTTTGGTGAGACCCAGTACTTC; CDR3aa: CASSLTGTGFGETQYF
abundance: NA; v_gene: TRBV10-1; d_gene: NA; j_gene: TRBJ1-6; CDR3nt: TGCGCCAGCAGTGAGTCATGGCAGGGCGTCCGAAATTCACCCCTCCACTTT; CDR3aa: CASSESWQGVRNSPLHF
abundance: few; v_gene: TRBV10-2; d_gene: TRBD1; j_gene: TRBJ1-6; CDR3nt: TGCGCCAGCGGTTCCGGACAGGGGTATAATTCACCCCTCCACTTT; CDR3aa: CASGSGQGYNSPLHF
abundance: NA; v_gene: TRBV6-5; d_gene: NA; j_gene: TRBJ2-3; CDR3nt: TGTGCCAGCAGTTCTCTGGGAGCAGGCACAGATACGCAGTATTTT; CDR3aa: CASSSLGAGTDTQYF
abundance: NA; v_gene: TRBV7-2; d_gene: NA; j_gene: TRBJ2-7; CDR3nt: TGTGCCAGCAGCCTCGGACTCTCCTACGAGCAGTACTTC; CDR3aa: CASSLGLSYEQYF
abundance: NA; v_gene: TRBV30; d_gene: TRBD2; j_gene: TRBJ2-6; CDR3nt: TGTGCCTGGGGGACTAGCGGGGTCTCTGGGGCCAACGTCCTGACTTTC; CDR3aa: CAWGTSGVSGANVLTF
abundance: NA; v_gene: TRBV1; d_gene: NA; j_gene: TRBJ2-7; CDR3nt: TGCACCAGCAGCCAAGGGGGGGGAACCTACGAGCAGTACTTC; CDR3aa: CTSSQGGGTYEQYF
abundance: NA; v_gene: TRBV11-2; d_gene: NA; j_gene: TRBJ2-7; CDR3nt: TGTGCCAGCAGCTTCGTCAGCGGAGGAAGCTCCTACGAGCAGTACTTC; CDR3aa: CASSFVSGGSSYEQYF
abundance: once; v_gene: TRBV2; d_gene: TRBD2; j_gene: TRBJ2-5; CDR3nt: TGTGCCAGCAGTGACGGCGGGAGTGGGAAGACCCAGTACTTC; CDR3aa: CASSDGGSGKTQYF
abundance: NA; v_gene: TRBV19; d_gene: TRBD2; j_gene: TRBJ2-2; CDR3nt: TGTGCCAGTAGTACGCAAAGCGGGAGGGCCAAAGTCGGGGAGCTGTTTTTT; CDR3aa: CASSTQSGRAKVGELFF
abundance: NA; v_gene: TRBV6-1; d_gene: NA; j_gene: TRBJ2-7; CDR3nt: TGTGCCAGCAGTGAACCAGGATACGAGCAGTACTTC; CDR3aa: CASSEPGYEQYF
abundance: NA; v_gene: TRBV7-9; d_gene: TRBD1; j_gene: TRBJ2-4; CDR3nt: TGTGCCAGCAGCTTAATACAGGGGGCAACCAAAAACATTCAGTACTTC; CDR3aa: CASSLIQGATKNIQYF
abundance: NA; v_gene: TRBV5-1; d_gene: TRBD1; j_gene: TRBJ2-3; CDR3nt: TGCGCCAGCAGCCCCGAGGGGGCCAATACGCAGTATTTT; CDR3aa: CASSPEGANTQYF
abundance: NA; v_gene: TRBV7-9; d_gene: NA; j_gene: TRBJ1-1; CDR3nt: TGTGCCAGCAGCTTACTACAGGGAGTGAGGACTGAAGCTTTCTTT; CDR3aa: CASSLLQGVRTEAFF
abundance: NA; v_gene: TRBV5-1; d_gene: TRBD1; j_gene: TRBJ2-1; CDR3nt: TGCGCCAGCAGCTCGACAGGGCTCAATGAGCAGTTCTTC; CDR3aa: CASSSTGLNEQFF
abundance: NA; v_gene: TRBV28; d_gene: TRBD1; j_gene: TRBJ1-5; CDR3nt: TGTGCCAGCAGCGGAGGGGGACAGGGGGTCGGGCAGCCCCAGCATTTT; CDR3aa: CASSGGGQGVGQPQHF
abundance: NA; v_gene: TRBV28; d_gene: TRBD1; j_gene: TRBJ1-2; CDR3nt: TGTGCCAGCAGTTTAGGGCCGTCTGGGACAGCTAACTATGGCTACACCTTC; CDR3aa: CASSLGPSGTANYGYTF
abundance: NA; v_gene: TRBV9; d_gene: TRBD1; j_gene: TRBJ1-6; CDR3nt: TGTGCCAGCAGCGTCAACAGGGGCCATAATTCACCCCTCCACTTT; CDR3aa: CASSVNRGHNSPLHF
abundance: once; v_gene: TRBV7-9; d_gene: TRBD2; j_gene: TRBJ2-1; CDR3nt: TGTGCCAGCGAAGGACTAGCGGGAAGGCTTGCGAACAATGAGCAGTTCTTC; CDR3aa: CASEGLAGRLANNEQFF